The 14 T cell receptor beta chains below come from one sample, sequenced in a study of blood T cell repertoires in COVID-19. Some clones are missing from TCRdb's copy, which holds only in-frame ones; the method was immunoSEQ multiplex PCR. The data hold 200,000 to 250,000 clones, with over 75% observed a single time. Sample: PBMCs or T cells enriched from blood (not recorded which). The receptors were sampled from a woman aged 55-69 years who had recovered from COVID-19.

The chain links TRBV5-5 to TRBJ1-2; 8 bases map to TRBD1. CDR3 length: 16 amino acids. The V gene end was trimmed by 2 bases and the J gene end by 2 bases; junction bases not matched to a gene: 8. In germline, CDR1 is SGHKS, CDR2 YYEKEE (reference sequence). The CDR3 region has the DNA TGTGCCAGCAGCTTAACACAGGGGGTCTGGAACTATGGCTACACCTTC. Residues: CASSLTQGVWNYGYTF.

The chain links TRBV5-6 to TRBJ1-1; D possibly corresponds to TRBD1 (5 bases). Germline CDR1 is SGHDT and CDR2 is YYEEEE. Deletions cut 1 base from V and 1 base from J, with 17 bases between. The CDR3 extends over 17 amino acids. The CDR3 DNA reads TGTGCCAGCAGCTTGAAGTTGGCGGGGGGTTGGAACACTGAAGCTTTCTTT. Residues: CASSLKLAGGWNTEAFF.

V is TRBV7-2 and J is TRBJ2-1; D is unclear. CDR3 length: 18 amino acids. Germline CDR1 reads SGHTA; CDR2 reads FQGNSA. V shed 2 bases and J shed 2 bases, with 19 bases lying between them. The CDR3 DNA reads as TGTGCCAGCAGCTTACTCCTCCAAAGCGTAGTGACCTACAATGAGCAGTTCTTC. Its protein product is CASSLLLQSVVTYNEQFF. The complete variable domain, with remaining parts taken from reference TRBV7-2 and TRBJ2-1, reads GAGVSQSPSNKVTEKGKDVELRCDPISGHTALYWYRQSLGQGLEFLIYFQGNSAPDKSGLPSDRFSAERTGGSVSTLTIQRTQQEDSAVYLCASSLLLQSVVTYNEQFFGPGTRLTVL.

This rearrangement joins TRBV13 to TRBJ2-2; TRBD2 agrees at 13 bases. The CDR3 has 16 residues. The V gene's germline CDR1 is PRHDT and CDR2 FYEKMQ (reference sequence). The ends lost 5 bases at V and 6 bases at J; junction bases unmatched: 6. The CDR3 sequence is CASSIGLAGVSGELFF. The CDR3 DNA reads TGTGCCAGCAGCATTGGACTAGCGGGGGTATCCGGGGAGCTGTTTTTT.

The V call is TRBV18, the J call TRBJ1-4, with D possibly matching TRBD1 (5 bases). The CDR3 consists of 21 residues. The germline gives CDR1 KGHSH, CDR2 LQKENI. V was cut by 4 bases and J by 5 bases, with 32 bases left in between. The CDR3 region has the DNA TGTGCCAGCTCACGAAGTTCGAAGGGAAGGGACTGGGAGACACTGAATGAAAAACTGTTTTTT. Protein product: CASSRSSKGRDWETLNEKLFF.

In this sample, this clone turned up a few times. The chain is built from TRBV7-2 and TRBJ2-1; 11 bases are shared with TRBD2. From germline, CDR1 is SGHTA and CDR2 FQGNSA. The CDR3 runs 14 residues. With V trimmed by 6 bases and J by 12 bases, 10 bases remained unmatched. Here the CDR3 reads CASSGTSGPVGQFF. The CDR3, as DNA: TGTGCCAGCAGTGGGACTAGCGGTCCCGTAGGGCAGTTCTTC.

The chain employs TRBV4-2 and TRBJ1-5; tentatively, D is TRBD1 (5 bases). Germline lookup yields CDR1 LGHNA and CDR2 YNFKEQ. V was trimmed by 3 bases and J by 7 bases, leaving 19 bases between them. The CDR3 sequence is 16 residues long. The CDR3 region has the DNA TGTGCCAGCAGCCATGACTGGGGCAGAAAGGGGCAGCCCCAGCATTTT. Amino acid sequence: CASSHDWGRKGQPQHF.

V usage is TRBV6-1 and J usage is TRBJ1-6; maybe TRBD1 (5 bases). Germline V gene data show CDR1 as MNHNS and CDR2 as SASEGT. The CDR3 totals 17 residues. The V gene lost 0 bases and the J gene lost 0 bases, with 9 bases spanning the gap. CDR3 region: CASSEAAGSSYNSPLHF. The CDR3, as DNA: TGTGCCAGCAGTGAAGCAGCAGGGTCCTCCTATAATTCACCCCTCCACTTT.

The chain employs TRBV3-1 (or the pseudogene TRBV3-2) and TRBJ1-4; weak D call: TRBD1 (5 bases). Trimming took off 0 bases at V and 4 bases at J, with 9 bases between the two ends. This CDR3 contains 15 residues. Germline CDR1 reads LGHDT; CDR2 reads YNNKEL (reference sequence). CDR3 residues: CASSQDVGLNEKLFF. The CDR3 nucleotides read TGTGCCAGCAGCCAAGATGTGGGGCTTAATGAAAAACTGTTTTTT.

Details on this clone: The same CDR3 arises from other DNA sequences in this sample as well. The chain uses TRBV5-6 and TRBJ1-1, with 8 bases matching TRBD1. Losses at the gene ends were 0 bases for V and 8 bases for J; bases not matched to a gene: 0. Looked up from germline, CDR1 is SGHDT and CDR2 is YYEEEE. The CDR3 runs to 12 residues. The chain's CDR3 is CASSLGTGEAFF. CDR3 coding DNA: TGTGCCAGCAGCTTGGGGACAGGGGAAGCTTTCTTT.

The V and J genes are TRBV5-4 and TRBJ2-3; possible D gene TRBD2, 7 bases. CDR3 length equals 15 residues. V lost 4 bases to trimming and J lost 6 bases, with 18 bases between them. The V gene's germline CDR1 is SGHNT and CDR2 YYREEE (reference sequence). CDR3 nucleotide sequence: TGTGCCAGCAGCCCCCGTGGGGGGGCGTTTGATACGCAGTATTTT. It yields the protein CASSPRGGAFDTQYF.

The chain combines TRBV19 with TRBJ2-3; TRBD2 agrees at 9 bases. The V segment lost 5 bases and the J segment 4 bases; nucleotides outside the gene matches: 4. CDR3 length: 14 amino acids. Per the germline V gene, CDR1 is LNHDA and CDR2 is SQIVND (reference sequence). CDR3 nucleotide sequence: TGTGCCAGTAGTGGCGGGAGGGGCGCAGATACGCAGTATTTT. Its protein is CASSGGRGADTQYF.

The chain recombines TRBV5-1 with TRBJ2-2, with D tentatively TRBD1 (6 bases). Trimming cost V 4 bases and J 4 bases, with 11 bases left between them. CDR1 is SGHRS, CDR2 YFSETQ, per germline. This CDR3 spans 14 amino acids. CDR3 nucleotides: TGCGCCAGCAGCAACGGACAGCTCACCGGGGAGCTGTTTTTT. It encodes CASSNGQLTGELFF.

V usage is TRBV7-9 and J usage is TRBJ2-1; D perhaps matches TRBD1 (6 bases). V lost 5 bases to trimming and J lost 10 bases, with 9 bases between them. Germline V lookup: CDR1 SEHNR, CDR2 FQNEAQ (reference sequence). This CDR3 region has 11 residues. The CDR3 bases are TGTGCCAGCAGCCCGGACAGCGAGCAGTTCTTC. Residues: CASSPDSEQFF.